This T cell receptor beta chain was documented in a study of blood T cell repertoires in COVID-19. Study information: Collection of acute and convalescent COVID-19 samples took place in the United States, Italy and Spain.

V shed 3 bases, J shed 4 bases, and the junction held 9 bases outside the gene matches. This CDR3 spans 15 amino acids. Germline V gene lookup returns CDR1 KGHSH and CDR2 LQKENI. In the authors' workflow: Nucleated cell number was recorded as an estimate derived from reference gene primer amplification. The protocol was immunoSEQ multiplex PCR, while the TCRdb copy is restricted to in-frame clones and leaves out a portion. The DNA gave D and trimming, while V, J and clone size come from that table. The sample lists over 75,000 clones, about 82% occurring once. The sequencing input was peripheral blood. This receptor was obtained from a human donor in a cohort sampled during active COVID-19. This rearrangement joins TRBV18 to TRBJ2-7; 7 bases are a match to TRBD1. The CDR3 reads CASSPATGRTYEQYF. The DNA for the CDR3 is TGTGCCAGCTCACCCGCGACAGGGCGTACGTACGAGCAGTACTTC. Full variable domain (outside the CDR3, taken from reference TRBV18 and TRBJ2-7): NAGVMQNPRHLVRRRGQEARLRCSPMKGHSHVYWYRQLPEEGLKFMVYLQKENIIDESGMPKERFSAEFPKEGPSILRIQQVVRGDSAAYFCASSPATGRTYEQYFGPGTRLTVT.